This T cell receptor (beta chain) was documented in a study of vaccination and CD4 T cells after COVID-19 (dated by TCRdb to 2021 to 2024). With regard to the full study: Convalescent patients had a positive SARS-CoV-2 result on nasal swab PCR, and of these patients, several had mild disease and one had severe disease. The convalescent cohort included six males and four females, with two Hispanic individuals, seven Caucasians, two Asians and one multiracial person. Post-vaccine blood samples were collected a median of approximately 68 days after the second vaccine dose, ranging from about 13 to 250 days. For stimulating the cultures, overlapping spike peptide pools were used, derived from SARS-CoV-2 as well as from the common cold coronaviruses HCoV-NL63, HCoV-OC43 and HCoV-229E. In over 8 COVID-19 convalescent patients and a few infection-naive healthy vaccine recipients, researchers compared the spike-specific CD4+ TCR repertoire from before mRNA vaccination with the repertoire from after. Post-COVID blood samples from convalescent patients were collected a median of around 100 days after diagnosis, with a range of 35 to 161 days. Two doses of either the Pfizer-BioNTech BNT162b2 vaccine (n=8) or the Moderna mRNA-1273 vaccine (n=2) were administered to participants. For a few convalescent patients, samples were collected at an early post-vaccination timepoint (day 14) as well as at a late post-vaccination timepoint (days 161 to 241). Control cultures received a CEFX viral epitope pool as the positive control, an HIV-1 Nef peptide pool as the negative control, or no peptide. Beyond this particular receptor, the publication reports: In convalescent patients, a median approximately 86% of post-vaccine SARS-CoV-2-reactive clones were detected only after vaccination, and vaccine-specific priming was suggested by this finding. Only a relatively small number of convalescent patients were included in the study, and early timepoints following natural infection were not analyzed. The median count of SARS-CoV-2-reactive clonotypes went up from 20 to 25 after infection to roughly 38 after vaccination, although the change was not significant. In convalescent patients, nearly all vaccine-specific clones (304 of 307) were found to be mono-reactive for SARS-CoV-2 spike rather than cross-reactive with common cold coronaviruses.

The method behind the library was PCR. DNA from cultured CD4+ T cells underwent TCR sequencing with the Oncomine TCR Beta short-read assay at the Johns Hopkins FTIC core. The QIAamp micro DNA kit was used to extract genomic DNA from the cultured CD4+ T cells. Oncomine TCR Beta libraries from cultured CD4+ T cells were pooled with unique dual indexes and sequenced on an Illumina iSeq 100. Regarding the original processing steps: Non-productive sequences were removed, and CDR3s that did not start with C, did not end with F or W, or were shorter than 7 amino acids were discarded. The MANAFEST web application identified antigen-specific clonotypes by comparing peptide-stimulated wells against reference wells and other culture wells. For a clone to be called positive, the clone needed an FDR below 0.05, an odds ratio above 5, and a productive frequency above 0.1% in at least two of three replicate wells. Clonotypes that were significantly expanded in both SARS-CoV-2 spike wells and at least one common cold coronavirus spike condition were defined as cross-reactive. Levenshtein distances (stringdist) and unrooted phylogenetic trees (ape) in R version 3.6.1 were used to assess CDR3 homology. Using fastp at Q25 and MiXCR, TCRdb reprocessed the public reads and kept productive beta chains. Rows matching on CDR3 protein sequence are summarized as one entry with the most common DNA and genes. These V and J calls rely on TCRdb rather than the paper's analysis. Recorded for this sample are under 20,000 distinct CDR3 sequences; just over 50% of them occurred a single time. Over 20% of the sample comes from the top ten.

This sample's time point label indicates: late sampling 161 to 241 days after vaccination in three convalescent patients. The meaning of the sample's treatment or condition label: roughly 11-day PBMC culture with coronavirus spike peptide pools or control peptides (ViraFEST assay). The ViraFEST assay, used in the study, expanded antigen-specific T cells with peptide pools and then identified the expanded clonotypes through TCR sequencing. The convalescent patients' positive SARS-CoV-2 PCR tests were from March to December 2020, which was before the Alpha, Beta and Delta variants emerged in the United States. Each well held millions of PBMCs cultured in IMDM containing roughly 5% human AB serum and approximately 9.8 IU/ml IL-2, with 8 to 10 ug/ml peptide pools added. Half of the culture medium was replaced with fresh IL-2-containing medium on days 3 and 7. After about nine days of culture, CD4+ T cells were isolated by negative selection with the EasySep CD4+ T cell isolation kit. Ficoll-Paque Plus gradient centrifugation was used to isolate PBMCs from whole blood, and the isolated PBMCs were then either used fresh or cryopreserved at -140C. Triplicate wells were generally used for each culture condition.

This clonotype occurred a few times. Which antigen it targets is not known. Nothing much larger sits one base from this clone, and base qualities are not available. Deletion took 5 bases off V and 0 bases off J, with a span of 26 bases between the germline ends. CDR1 and CDR2 are read off the germline V gene (reference sequence) as DFQATT and SNEGSKA. The CDR3 covers 20 residues, taking in both the cysteine and the phenylalanine. Only CDR3 DNA remains: 60 bases, in frame from the first base. Sequenced material: CD4+ T cells from blood, cultured in vitro, taken about 7 months after SARS-CoV-2 vaccination. This chain joins TRBV20-1 to TRBJ1-6; TRBD1 is perhaps the D gene, given 6 matching bases. The sequence was obtained from a human donor who had recovered from COVID-19. The CDR3 region has the sequence CSAPLLGPAGASSYNSPLHF. The nucleotide sequence reads TGCAGTGCTCCCCTTCTCGGACCCGCGGGGGCGAGCTCCTATAATTCACCCCTCCACTTT.